The entry below gives a single T cell receptor (beta chain) sequence along with its context. The antigen remains unidentified. The data stem from a study of cytomegalovirus exposure and HLA in healthy donors. Study-wide findings and caveats: The study listed roughly 160 cytomegalovirus-associated TCR beta chains.

Using immunoSEQ multiplex PCR, the repertoire was profiled, and TCRdb retains in-frame clones only, with some absent. The profile shows about 250,000 clones, approximately 87% of them singletons. Sample: PBMCs. The TCR sequence derives from a man aged 18 to 29 in good health and CMV-seronegative.

In DNA, the CDR3 is TGTGCCACCAGCAGAGAAGCAGTTCGCGGTGAAGCTTTCTTT. It yields the protein CATSREAVRGEAFF. J is TRBJ1-1 and V is TRBV15, with D unclear. V was clipped by 0 bases and J by 7 bases, with 12 bases between them. The CDR3 consists of 14 residues. Germline V gives CDR1 LNHNV, CDR2 YYDKDF (reference sequence).